This TCR beta chain was observed in a study of response to subunit inactivated influenza vaccine. Findings and limits, study-wide: Authors suggested few new T cells are recruited by each seasonal influenza vaccination.

About this clonotype: The antigen is unknown.

Germline V gives CDR1 MNHNS, CDR2 SASEGT. The CDR3 runs 13 residues. Trimming stripped 7 bases from V and 9 bases from J, with 13 bases between. Each CDR3 protein gets one entry after TCRdb re-called the RT-PCR reads with MiXCR. The table includes hundreds of thousands of distinct CDR3 sequences, approximately 15% detected once. This chain links TRBV6-1 with TRBJ1-6; possibly TRBD1 for D (6 bases). The starting material was PBMCs from blood, obtained roughly 2 weeks before vaccination. The receptor's source is a man aged 45-60 years who received an inactivated influenza vaccine. The chain's CDR3 is CASKQGSFSPLHF. CDR3 bases: TGTGCCAGCAAACAGGGCAGTTTTTCACCCCTCCACTTT.